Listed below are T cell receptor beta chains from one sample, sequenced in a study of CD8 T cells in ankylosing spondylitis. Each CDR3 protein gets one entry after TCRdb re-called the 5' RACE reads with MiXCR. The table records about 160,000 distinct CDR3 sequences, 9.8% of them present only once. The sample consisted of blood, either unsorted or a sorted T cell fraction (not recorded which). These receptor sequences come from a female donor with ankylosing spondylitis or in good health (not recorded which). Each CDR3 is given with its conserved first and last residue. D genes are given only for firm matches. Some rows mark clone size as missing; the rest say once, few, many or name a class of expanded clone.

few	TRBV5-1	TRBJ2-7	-	CASSLGWGEIDEQYF	TGCGCCAGCAGCTTGGGTTGGGGGGAGATCGACGAGCAGTACTTC
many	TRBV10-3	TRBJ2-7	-	CAITSVGTSYEQYF	TGTGCCATCACATCGGTGGGGACCTCCTACGAGCAGTACTTC
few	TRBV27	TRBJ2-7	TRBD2	CASSFSSGRGGEQYF	TGTGCCAGCAGTTTTAGCAGCGGGAGAGGCGGCGAGCAGTACTTC
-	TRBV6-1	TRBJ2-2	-	CASSEGGDAGELFF	TGTGCCAGCAGTGAAGGAGGGGACGCCGGGGAGCTGTTTTTT
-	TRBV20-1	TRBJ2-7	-	CSARALGGNEQYF	TGCAGTGCTAGAGCCCTGGGGGGTAACGAGCAGTACTTC
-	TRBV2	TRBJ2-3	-	CASRGWASGSPAQISEYF	-
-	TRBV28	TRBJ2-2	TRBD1	CATSGTGNTGELFF	TGTGCCACTTCCGGGACAGGGAACACCGGGGAGCTGTTTTTT
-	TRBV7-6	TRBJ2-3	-	CASSGGVGNPTDTQYF	TGTGCCAGCAGCGGAGGGGTCGGGAACCCCACAGATACGCAGTATTTT
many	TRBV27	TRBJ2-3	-	CASSLSPTTDTQYF	TGTGCCAGCAGTTTATCCCCCACCACAGATACGCAGTATTTT
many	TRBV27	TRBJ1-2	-	CASSPGGYGYTF	TGTGCCAGCAGTCCCGGCGGCTATGGCTACACCTTC
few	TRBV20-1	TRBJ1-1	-	CSASKETPQGEAFF	TGCAGTGCTAGTAAGGAAACACCTCAGGGTGAAGCTTTCTTT
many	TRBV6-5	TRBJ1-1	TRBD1	CASSYSRTGNTEAFF	TGTGCCAGCAGTTACTCAAGGACAGGGAACACTGAAGCTTTCTTT
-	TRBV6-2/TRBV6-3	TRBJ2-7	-	CASSYSGLFEQYF	TGTGCCAGCAGTTACTCCGGACTTTTCGAGCAGTACTTC
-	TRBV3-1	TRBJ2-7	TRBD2	CASSQGGRSYEQYF	TGTGCCAGCAGCCAGGGCGGGAGGTCCTACGAGCAGTACTTC
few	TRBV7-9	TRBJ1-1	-	CASTSTRSGRDTEAFF	TGTGCCAGCACCTCGACCCGCTCCGGTAGGGACACTGAAGCTTTCTTT
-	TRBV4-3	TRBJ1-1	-	CASSQDRDGTEAFF	TGCGCCAGCAGCCAAGACAGGGACGGCACTGAAGCTTTCTTT
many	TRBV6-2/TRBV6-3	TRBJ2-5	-	CASSYPETQYF	TGTGCCAGCAGTTACCCAGAGACCCAGTACTTC
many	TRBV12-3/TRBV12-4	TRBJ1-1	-	CASSFGFVGGTEAFF	TGTGCCAGCAGTTTCGGTTTCGTGGGGGGCACTGAAGCTTTCTTT
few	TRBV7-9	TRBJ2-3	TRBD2	CASIGLAGGGADTQYF	TGTGCCAGCATCGGACTAGCGGGAGGGGGTGCAGATACGCAGTATTTT
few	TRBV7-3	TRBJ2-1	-	CASSSTGTSEQFF	TGTGCCAGCAGCTCAACGGGCACAAGCGAGCAGTTCTTC